Ten or more counts support the clone carrying this TCR beta chain. TCRdb fed the PCR reads into MiXCR, producing one record per CDR3 protein. The profile shows approximately 3,100 distinct CDR3 sequences, around 30% of them singletons. With 2 bases clipped from V and 13 bases from J, the junction kept 24 bases outside the gene matches. The CDR3 is 19 amino acids. The V gene's germline CDR1 is WNHNN and CDR2 SYGVQD (reference sequence). The data originate from a study of immune characterization of retroperitoneal liposarcoma. The chain employs TRBV10-1 and TRBJ2-4; 9 bases are a match to TRBD1. This receptor was obtained from a female donor with retroperitoneal liposarcoma. The sequencing input was tumor tissue. The CDR3 DNA is TGCGCCAGCAGTGAGGGGGACAGGGACTTTCTGCGGCAAAACAATGAGCAGTACTTC. Residues: CASSEGDRDFLRQNNEQYF.